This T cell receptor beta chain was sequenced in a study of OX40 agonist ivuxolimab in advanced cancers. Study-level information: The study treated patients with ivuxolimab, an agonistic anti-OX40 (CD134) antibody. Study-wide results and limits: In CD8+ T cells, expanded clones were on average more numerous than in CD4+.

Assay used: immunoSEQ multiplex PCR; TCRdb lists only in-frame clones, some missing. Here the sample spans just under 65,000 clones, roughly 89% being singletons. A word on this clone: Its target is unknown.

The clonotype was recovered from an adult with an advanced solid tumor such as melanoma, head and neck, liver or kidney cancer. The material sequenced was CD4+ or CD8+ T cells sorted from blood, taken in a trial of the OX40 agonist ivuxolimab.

The CDR3 loop is CASSFLGGTETQYF. CDR3 DNA sequence: TGTGCCAGCAGTTTTTTGGGGGGGACGGAGACCCAGTACTTC. The rearrangement uses TRBV28 and TRBJ2-5; TRBD2 matches at 7 bases. Per germline, CDR1 MDHEN and CDR2 SYDVKM. V shed 3 bases and J 5 bases; nucleotides not matched to a gene: 6. The CDR3 extends over 14 amino acids.